Listed here are 23 T cell receptor beta chains from one sample, sequenced in a study of breast tumors, draining lymph nodes, adjacent tissues. TCRdb recomputed calls from the multiplex PCR reads with MiXCR, one row per CDR3 protein. The repertoire holds about 140,000 distinct CDR3 sequences, with 32% as singletons. Breast cancer patients provided tissue from their axillary draining lymph nodes. Sequenced input: axillary lymph node tissue. Source of these receptors: a female donor with breast cancer. Some clones in this sample may be carry-over from other donors' samples.

The rearrangement uses TRBV7-2 and TRBJ2-7; 7 nucleotides agree with TRBD2. CDR3 length: 14 residues. Per germline, CDR1 SGHTA and CDR2 FQGNSA. The V and J ends lost 5 bases and 4 bases, in that order; junction bases with no gene match: 8. CDR3 DNA sequence: TGTGCCAGCAGCATCGGGACTAATGATTACGAGCAGTACTTC. Its translation is CASSIGTNDYEQYF.

V is TRBV20-1 and J is TRBJ1-5; no definite D call. Germline V lookup: CDR1 DFQATT, CDR2 SNEGSKA (reference sequence). The CDR3 length is 13 residues. With 3 bases removed from V and 1 base from J, the gap between germline ends came to 7 bases. Here the CDR3 reads CSASSGSNQPQHF. CDR3 in DNA: TGCAGTGCTAGTTCGGGGAGCAATCAGCCCCAGCATTTT.

This clonotype was counted at least ten times. The chain combines TRBV14 with TRBJ1-2, with 7 bases fitting TRBD1. The CDR3 has 12 residues. V gave up 4 bases and J gave up 7 bases; unmatched junction bases: 3. The germline V gene encodes CDR1 SGHDN and CDR2 FVKESK. The CDR3 DNA reads TGTGCCAGCAGCCTACAGGGGATTGGCTACACCTTC. Protein product: CASSLQGIGYTF.

This clonotype was seen a handful of times. Compared with germline, one end of the junction differs, possibly owing to a read error. The chain has TRBV7-2 and TRBJ2-6, with D perhaps matching TRBD1 or TRBD2 (6 bases each). This CDR3 is built from 15 residues. Germline V gene sequence: CDR1 SGHTA, CDR2 FQGNSA. This CDR3 reads CASSWPRRGPNTEAF. CDR3 in DNA: TGTGCCAGCAGCTGGCCGAGACGGGGGCCGAACACTGAAGCTTTC.

Comments on this clonotype: The CDR3 does not end in the conserved phenylalanine or tryptophan, so this is likely a read error. CDR3 loop: CASRPQGAYGYTL. The CDR3 DNA sequence: TGTGCCAGCAGGCCCCAGGGGGCTTATGGTTACACCCTC. The rearrangement uses TRBV14 and TRBJ1-2; TRBD1 matches at 8 bases. Per the germline V gene, CDR1 is SGHDN and CDR2 is FVKESK. This CDR3 comprises 13 residues.

This clonotype was seen many times. This chain connects TRBV6-5 to TRBJ2-1; D is possibly TRBD2 (5 bases). The V gene lost 5 bases and the J gene lost 13 bases, with 15 bases spanning the gap. The CDR3 has 12 amino acids. CDR1 is MNHEY, CDR2 SVGAGI, per germline. The CDR3 loop is CASSPPGWGQFF. The DNA for the CDR3 is TGTGCCAGCAGTCCCCCGGGATGGGGTCAGTTCTTC.

This clonotype was counted at least ten times. The chain employs TRBV6-6 and TRBJ1-5; D remains ambiguous. This CDR3 is built from 16 residues. Germline values: CDR1 MNHNY, CDR2 SVGAGI (reference sequence). Trimming cost V 8 bases and J 3 bases, with 20 bases left between them. The chain's CDR3 is CASLKAGQHYNQPQHF. The CDR3 DNA sequence: TGTGCCAGCCTCAAGGCCGGGCAGCACTACAATCAGCCCCAGCATTTT.

This clonotype showed up many times. The chain has TRBV5-1 and TRBJ2-5, with 9 nucleotides matching TRBD1. Trimming took 3 bases from V and 2 from J; bases not matched to a gene: 5. The germline CDR1 and CDR2 sequences are SGHRS and YFSETQ. The CDR3 totals 15 residues. CDR3 region: CASSSTGGRQETQYF. The CDR3 DNA follows: TGCGCCAGCAGCTCCACAGGGGGCAGACAAGAGACCCAGTACTTC.

This clonotype was seen repeatedly, ten times or more. The chain recombines TRBV7-9 with TRBJ1-4; no firm D call. Trimming removed 1 base at V and 0 bases at J, with 9 bases between. The CDR3 has 16 amino acids. CDR1 is SEHNR and CDR2 is FQNEAQ in the germline V gene (reference sequence). The CDR3 sequence is CASSLGSAATNEKLFF. CDR3 DNA: TGTGCCAGCAGCTTAGGATCTGCAGCAACTAATGAAAAACTGTTTTTT.

In the case of this clonotype: The junction differs from germline at one of its ends, possibly a read error. The CDR3 region is CASSIKAGVEGYTF. For the CDR3, the DNA is TGTGCCAGTAGTATCAAGGCAGGGGTGGAAGGCTACACTTTC. The gene calls are TRBV19 and TRBJ1-2, with D possibly being TRBD1 (6 bases). In germline, CDR1 is LNHDA, CDR2 SQIVND (reference sequence). CDR3 length equals 14 residues.

This clonotype was observed many times. The chain has TRBV2 and TRBJ1-2; 7 positions match TRBD1. V trimming: 6 bases; J trimming: 3 bases; junction bases outside the gene matches: 7. The CDR3 loop spans 14 amino acids. Germline CDR1 is SNHLY and CDR2 is FYNNEI. The CDR3 DNA reads as TGTGCCAGCAGCAGACAGGGCATGGACTATGGCTACACCTTC. Translation gives CASSRQGMDYGYTF.

This clonotype was picked up many times. V is TRBV11-2 and J is TRBJ2-7; D gene ambiguous. V shed 1 base and J shed 2 bases, with 3 bases lying between them. Germline V gives CDR1 SGHAT, CDR2 FQNNGV. The CDR3 is 12 amino acids. The CDR3 DNA is TGTGCCAGCAGCTTAGCGACCTACGAGCAGTACTTC. This translates into CASSLATYEQYF.

A note on this clonotype: Being one base from a much bigger clone, this may be a read error. The chain carries TRBV6-1 and TRBJ1-4; 9 nucleotides align to TRBD1. The CDR3 extends over 16 amino acids. V lost 5 bases to trimming and J lost 9 bases; unmatched junction nucleotides: 13. Germline V gives CDR1 MNHNS, CDR2 SASEGT. CDR3 sequence: CASSYSDGTGRKKLFF. As DNA, the CDR3 is TGTGCCAGCAGTTACTCGGACGGGACAGGGAGGAAAAAACTGTTTTTT.

The genes are TRBV7-8 and TRBJ2-7; D gene ambiguous. With 1 base removed from V and 2 bases from J, the gap between germline ends came to 9 bases. The CDR3 is 14 residues long. Germline values: CDR1 SGHVS, CDR2 FQNEAQ. This CDR3 is CASSLGFGAYEQYF. The CDR3 nucleotides read TGTGCCAGCAGCTTAGGGTTTGGGGCCTACGAGCAGTACTTC.

This clonotype was detected ten times or more. The V and J genes are TRBV6-1 and TRBJ2-7, with D tentatively TRBD1 (5 bases). The V end was cut by 4 bases, the J end by 2 bases, with 9 bases between. The CDR3 is 13 residues long. The germline V gene has CDR1 MNHNS and CDR2 SASEGT. The CDR3 here is CASSVQVPYEQYF. The CDR3 DNA reads TGTGCCAGCAGTGTACAGGTACCCTACGAGCAGTACTTC.

Many counts were recorded for this clonotype. DNA for the CDR3: TGTGCCAGTAGTAAGTACGGGGCAGAGACCCAGTACTTC. Translation: CASSKYGAETQYF. This chain joins TRBV19 and TRBJ2-5; D could derive from TRBD1 or TRBD2 (5 bases each). Germline-derived CDR1 and CDR2 are LNHDA and SQIVND (reference sequence). V lost 4 bases, J lost 4 bases, and 10 bases lay in between. This CDR3 contains 13 residues.

The chain has TRBV20-1 and TRBJ2-1; D gene uncertain. The V gene lost 6 bases and the J gene lost 7 bases, with 13 bases spanning the gap. Germline values: CDR1 DFQATT, CDR2 SNEGSKA (reference sequence). The CDR3 spans 12 residues. CDR3 sequence: CSAKTSTNEQFF. The CDR3 DNA sequence: TGCAGTGCCAAGACTTCAACTAATGAGCAGTTCTTC.

This clonotype was seen ten or more times. The CDR3 spells CASSFDGPKGGYGYTF. The CDR3 DNA is TGCGCCAGCAGCTTTGACGGCCCTAAGGGGGGCTATGGCTACACCTTC. The chain recombines TRBV5-1 with TRBJ1-2; possible D gene TRBD1, 6 bases. V lost 2 bases and J lost 4, with 18 bases in between. The CDR3 is made up of 16 amino acids. In germline, CDR1 is SGHRS, CDR2 YFSETQ.

This clonotype was observed at least ten times. The chain has TRBV29-1 and TRBJ2-5; the D gene could be TRBD1 or TRBD2 (6 bases each). The CDR3 loop spans 14 amino acids. Trimming removed 4 bases at V and 4 bases at J, with 16 bases between. Germline loops: CDR1 SQVTM, CDR2 ANQGSEA. In DNA form, the CDR3 reads TGCAGCGTTGGAGTTGGGGGGCCTATAGAGACCCAGTACTTC. It yields the protein CSVGVGGPIETQYF.

This clonotype showed up many times. The chain recombines TRBV7-9 with TRBJ1-5; 10 nucleotides line up with TRBD1. Germline CDR1 SEHNR, CDR2 FQNEAQ (reference sequence). V was pared by 5 bases and J by 2 bases, with 6 bases of the junction left unmatched. This CDR3 has 16 residues. CDR3 coding DNA: TGTGCCAGCAGCCGGGACAGGGGCCGTGGCAATCAGCCCCAGCATTTT. Protein sequence: CASSRDRGRGNQPQHF.

This clonotype was found many times. The chain links TRBV2 to TRBJ1-4; no reliable D call. Trimming shortened V by 7 bases and J by 10 bases, and 19 bases separated the two germline ends. Germline V gene lookup returns CDR1 SNHLY and CDR2 FYNNEI. The CDR3 has 14 residues. The CDR3 reads CASTSGGGFGKLFF. In nucleotides, the CDR3 is TGTGCCAGCACGTCGGGTGGAGGTTTTGGAAAACTGTTTTTT.

This chain uses TRBV29-1 with TRBJ1-2; TRBD1 aligns across 9 bases. Germline values: CDR1 SQVTM, CDR2 ANQGSEA. Trimming removed 6 bases from V and 6 bases from J; junction bases left unmatched: 5. The CDR3 contains 12 residues. The CDR3 protein is CSVSGTGNGYTF. CDR3 bases: TGCAGCGTGTCCGGGACAGGGAATGGCTACACCTTC.

The rearrangement links TRBV20-1 to TRBJ2-7; TRBD2 aligns across 7 bases. Trimming removed 3 bases from V and 6 bases from J; junction bases left unmatched: 11. The germline V gene encodes CDR1 DFQATT and CDR2 SNEGSKA (reference sequence). CDR3 size: 14 residues. The CDR3 here is CSASSGRGTSEQYF. Here the CDR3 DNA reads TGCAGTGCTAGTTCCGGGCGGGGGACCTCCGAGCAGTACTTC.